This T cell receptor (beta chain) was profiled in a study of OX40 agonist ivuxolimab in advanced cancers. For the study at large: Participants, roughly 81% male, averaged roughly 60 years of age, ranging from about 23 to 90. Study results and caveats: At 0.1 to 3.0 mg/kg, CD4+ and CD8+ blood T cells expanded clonally by week 6. Averaged across samples, CD8+ T cells carried more expanded clones than CD4+ did.

V was shortened by 1 base and J by 4 bases, with 10 bases between the two germline ends. The CDR3 length is 14 residues. Germline V gene lookup returns CDR1 SGHVS and CDR2 FQNEAQ. Libraries were prepared by immunoSEQ multiplex PCR; TCRdb keeps only in-frame clonotypes and omits some of them. The sample contains roughly 70,000 clones, 84% of which appear only once. Details on this clone: As yet, its antigen is unknown.

The sequence was collected from an adult with an advanced solid tumor such as melanoma, head and neck, liver or kidney cancer. The chain combines TRBV7-8 with TRBJ1-2; D is undetermined. Sample: CD4+ or CD8+ T cells sorted from blood, taken in a trial of the OX40 agonist ivuxolimab. The CDR3 DNA reads TGTGCCAGCAGCTTAGAAGGAGGGAGCTATGGCTACACCTTC. As protein: CASSLEGGSYGYTF.